This T cell receptor beta chain was sequenced in a study of T cell repertoires in cytomegalovirus infection. Study-wide background: HLA-C-restricted CMV epitopes, recently identified, and well-studied HLA-B-restricted ones were used by the study.

CDR3 length equals 16 residues. The V end lost 5 bases, the J end lost 5 bases, and 21 bases lay between the germline ends. Per germline, CDR1 LNHDA and CDR2 SQIVND (reference sequence). TCRdb fed the reads into MiXCR, producing one record per CDR3 protein. Here the sample spans 700,000 to 850,000 distinct CDR3 sequences, approximately 29% being singletons. On this clonotype itself: The antigen remains unidentified.

The rearrangement uses TRBV19 and TRBJ1-1; a weak D match, TRBD1 (5 bases). The TCR comes from a human donor in good health (CMV status not recorded). Some clones in this sample may be carry-over from other donors' samples. This material consisted of cultured CD8+ T cells from PBMCs, taken from culture after CMV antigen stimulation. The CDR3 protein is CASSLTSGRGATEAFF. The CDR3 DNA is TGTGCCAGTAGTCTCACGAGCGGGAGGGGCGCGACTGAAGCTTTCTTT. Full variable domain (missing parts from reference TRBV19 and TRBJ1-1): DGGITQSPKYLFRKEGQNVTLSCEQNLNHDAMYWYRQDPGQGLRLIYYSQIVNDFQKGDIAEGYSVSREKKESFPLTVTSAQKNPTAFYLCASSLTSGRGATEAFFGQGTRLTVV.